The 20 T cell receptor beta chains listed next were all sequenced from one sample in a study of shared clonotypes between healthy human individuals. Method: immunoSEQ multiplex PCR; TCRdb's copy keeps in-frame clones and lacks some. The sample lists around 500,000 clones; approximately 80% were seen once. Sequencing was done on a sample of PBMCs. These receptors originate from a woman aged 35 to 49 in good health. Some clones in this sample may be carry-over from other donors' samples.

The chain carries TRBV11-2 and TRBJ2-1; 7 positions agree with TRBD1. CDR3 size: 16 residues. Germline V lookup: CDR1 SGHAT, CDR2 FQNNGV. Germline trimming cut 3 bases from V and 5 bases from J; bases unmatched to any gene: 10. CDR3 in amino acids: CASSFTGARLHNEQFF. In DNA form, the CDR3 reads TGTGCCAGCAGCTTTACAGGGGCCAGGCTCCACAATGAGCAGTTCTTC.

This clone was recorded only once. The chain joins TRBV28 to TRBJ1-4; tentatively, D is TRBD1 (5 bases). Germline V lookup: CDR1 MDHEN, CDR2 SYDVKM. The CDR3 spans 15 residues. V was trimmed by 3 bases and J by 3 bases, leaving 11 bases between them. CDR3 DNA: TGTGCCAGCAGTTTTGCAGGGAAAGCTAATGAAAAACTGTTTTTT. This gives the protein CASSFAGKANEKLFF.

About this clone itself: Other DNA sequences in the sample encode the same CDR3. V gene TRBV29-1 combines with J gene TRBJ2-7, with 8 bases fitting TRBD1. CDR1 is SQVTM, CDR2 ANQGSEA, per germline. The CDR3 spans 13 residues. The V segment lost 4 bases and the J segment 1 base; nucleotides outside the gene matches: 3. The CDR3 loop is CSVGTGPSYEQYF. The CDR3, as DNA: TGCAGCGTTGGGACAGGGCCATCCTACGAGCAGTACTTC.

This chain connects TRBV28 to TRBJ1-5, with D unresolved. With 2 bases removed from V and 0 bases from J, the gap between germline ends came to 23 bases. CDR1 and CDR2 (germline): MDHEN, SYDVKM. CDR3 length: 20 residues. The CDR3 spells CASSLTAALQDQYSNQPQHF. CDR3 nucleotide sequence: TGTGCCAGCAGTTTAACAGCGGCACTCCAAGATCAGTATAGCAATCAGCCCCAGCATTTT.

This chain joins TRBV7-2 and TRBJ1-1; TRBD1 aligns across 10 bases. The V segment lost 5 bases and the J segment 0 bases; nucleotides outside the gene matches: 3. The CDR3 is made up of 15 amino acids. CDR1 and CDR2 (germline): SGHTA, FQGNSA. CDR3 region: CASSRDRGMNTEAFF. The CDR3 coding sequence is TGTGCCAGCAGCCGGGACAGGGGCATGAACACTGAAGCTTTCTTT.

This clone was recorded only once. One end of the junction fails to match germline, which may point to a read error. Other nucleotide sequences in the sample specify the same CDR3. The CDR3 here is CAWSESTDTQYF. In nucleotides, the CDR3 is TGTGCCTGGAGTGAATCAACAGATACGCAGTACTTT. V gene TRBV30 combines with J gene TRBJ2-3; D ambiguous. CDR3 length equals 12 residues. The germline CDR1 and CDR2 sequences are GTSNPN and SVGIG (reference sequence).

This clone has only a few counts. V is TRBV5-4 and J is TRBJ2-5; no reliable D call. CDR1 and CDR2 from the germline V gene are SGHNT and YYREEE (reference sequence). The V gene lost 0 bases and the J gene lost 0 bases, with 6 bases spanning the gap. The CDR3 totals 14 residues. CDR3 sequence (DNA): TGTGCCAGCAGCTTGGAGCCCAACCAAGAGACCCAGTACTTC. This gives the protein CASSLEPNQETQYF.

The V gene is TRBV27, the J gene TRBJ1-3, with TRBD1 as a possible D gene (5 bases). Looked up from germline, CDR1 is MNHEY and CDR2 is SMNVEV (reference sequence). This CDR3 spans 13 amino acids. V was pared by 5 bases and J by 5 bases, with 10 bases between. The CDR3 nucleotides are TGTGCCAGCAGTCAGGGACGGAGAAACACCATATATTTT. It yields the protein CASSQGRRNTIYF.

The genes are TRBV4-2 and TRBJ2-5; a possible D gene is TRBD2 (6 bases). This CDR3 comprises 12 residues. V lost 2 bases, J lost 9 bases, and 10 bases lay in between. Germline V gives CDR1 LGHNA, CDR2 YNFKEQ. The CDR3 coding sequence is TGTGCCAGCAGCCAAACGACGGGGGCCCAGTACTTC. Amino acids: CASSQTTGAQYF.

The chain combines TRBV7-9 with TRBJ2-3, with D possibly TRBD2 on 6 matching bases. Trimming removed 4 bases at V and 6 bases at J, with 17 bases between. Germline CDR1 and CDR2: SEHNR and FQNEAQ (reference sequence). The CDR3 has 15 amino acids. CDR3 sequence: CASSSIAALGDTQYF. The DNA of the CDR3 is TGTGCCAGCAGCTCGATAGCGGCCTTGGGGGATACGCAGTATTTT.

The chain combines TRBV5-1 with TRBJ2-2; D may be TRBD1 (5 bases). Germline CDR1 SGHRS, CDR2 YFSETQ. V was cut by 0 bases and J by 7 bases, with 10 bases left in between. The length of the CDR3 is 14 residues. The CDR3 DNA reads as TGCGCCAGCAGCTTGGACAGGATCGGCGGGGAGCTGTTTTTT. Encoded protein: CASSLDRIGGELFF.

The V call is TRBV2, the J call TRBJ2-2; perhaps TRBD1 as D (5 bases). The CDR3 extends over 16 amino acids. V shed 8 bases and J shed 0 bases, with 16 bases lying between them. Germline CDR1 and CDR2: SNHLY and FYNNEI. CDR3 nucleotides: TGTGCCAGCCTGGAGTTCAGGGCTTCGAACACCGGGGAGCTGTTTTTT. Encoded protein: CASLEFRASNTGELFF.

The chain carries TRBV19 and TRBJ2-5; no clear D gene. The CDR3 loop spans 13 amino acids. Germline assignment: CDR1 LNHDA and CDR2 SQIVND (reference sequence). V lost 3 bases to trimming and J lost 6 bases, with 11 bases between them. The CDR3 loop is CASSMLVRQTQYF. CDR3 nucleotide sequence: TGTGCCAGTAGTATGCTTGTGAGACAGACCCAGTACTTC. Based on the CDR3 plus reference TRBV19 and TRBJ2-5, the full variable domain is DGGITQSPKYLFRKEGQNVTLSCEQNLNHDAMYWYRQDPGQGLRLIYYSQIVNDFQKGDIAEGYSVSREKKESFPLTVTSAQKNPTAFYLCASSMLVRQTQYFGPGTRLLVL.

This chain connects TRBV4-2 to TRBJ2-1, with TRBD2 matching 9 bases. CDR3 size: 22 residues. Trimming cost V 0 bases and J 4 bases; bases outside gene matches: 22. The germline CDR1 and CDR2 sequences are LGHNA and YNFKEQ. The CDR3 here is CASSQDRIPGLAHLGGYNEQFF. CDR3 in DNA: TGTGCCAGCAGCCAAGATCGAATCCCGGGACTAGCACACCTCGGGGGTTACAATGAGCAGTTCTTC.

CDR3 DNA: TGTGCCAGCAGTCCACTAGCAGCCGGATACAATGAGCAGTTCTTC. Translated: CASSPLAAGYNEQFF. The genes are TRBV27 and TRBJ2-1; tentatively, D is TRBD2 (6 bases). The V end lost 5 bases, the J end lost 4 bases, and 15 bases lay between the germline ends. The CDR3 runs to 15 residues. Germline V gives CDR1 MNHEY, CDR2 SMNVEV (reference sequence).

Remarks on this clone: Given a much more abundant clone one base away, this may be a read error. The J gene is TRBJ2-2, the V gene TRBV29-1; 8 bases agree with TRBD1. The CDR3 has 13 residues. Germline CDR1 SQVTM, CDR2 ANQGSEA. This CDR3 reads CSARTGFTGEPFF. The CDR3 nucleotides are TGCAGCGCACGGACAGGGTTCACCGGGGAGCCGTTTTTT.

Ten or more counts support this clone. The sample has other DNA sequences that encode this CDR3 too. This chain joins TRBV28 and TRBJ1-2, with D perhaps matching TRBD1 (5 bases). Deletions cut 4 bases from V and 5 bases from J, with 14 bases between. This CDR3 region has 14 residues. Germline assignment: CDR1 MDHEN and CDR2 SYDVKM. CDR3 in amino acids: CASSSDGAGYGYTF. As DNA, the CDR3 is TGTGCCAGCAGTTCGGATGGGGCAGGGTATGGCTACACCTTC.

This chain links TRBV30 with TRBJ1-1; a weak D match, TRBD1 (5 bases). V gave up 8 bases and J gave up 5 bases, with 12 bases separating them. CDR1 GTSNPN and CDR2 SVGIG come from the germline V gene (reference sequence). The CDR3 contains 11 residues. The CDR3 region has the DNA TGTGCCGGCAGGGTTTTAACTGAAGCTTTCTTT. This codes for CAGRVLTEAFF.

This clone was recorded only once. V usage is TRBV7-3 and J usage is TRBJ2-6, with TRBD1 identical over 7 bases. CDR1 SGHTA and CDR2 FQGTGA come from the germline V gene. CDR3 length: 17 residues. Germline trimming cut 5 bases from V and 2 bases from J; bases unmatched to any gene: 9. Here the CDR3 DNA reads TGTGCCAGCAGCAAACGCACGACAGGGACTGGGGCCAACGTCCTGACTTTC. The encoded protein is CASSKRTTGTGANVLTF. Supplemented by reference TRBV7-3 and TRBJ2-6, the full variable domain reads GAGVSQTPSNKVTEKGKYVELRCDPISGHTALYWYRQSLGQGPEFLIYFQGTGAADDSGLPNDRFFAVRPEGSVSTLKIQRTERGDSAVYLCASSKRTTGTGANVLTFGAGSRLTVL.

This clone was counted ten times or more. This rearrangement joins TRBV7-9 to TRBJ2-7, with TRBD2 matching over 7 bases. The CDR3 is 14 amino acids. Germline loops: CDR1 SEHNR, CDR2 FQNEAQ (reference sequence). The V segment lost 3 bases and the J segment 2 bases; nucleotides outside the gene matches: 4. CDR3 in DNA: TGTGCCAGCAGCTTTGACGGGACTACCTACGAGCAGTACTTC. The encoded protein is CASSFDGTTYEQYF.